This T cell receptor beta chain was retrieved from a study of shared clonotypes between healthy human individuals. Study as a whole: Each donor contributed plates that comprised three CD4 naive, three CD4 memory, two CD8 naive and one CD8 memory.

Terminally differentiated effector memory CD45RA+ cells were excluded from the naive CD8 cells, which were CD45RO-negative and positively selected for CCR7. Those who donated, Caucasian adults without exception, all lived in Nashville, Tennessee. In germline, CDR1 is SEHNR, CDR2 FQNEAQ (reference sequence). Trimming stripped 6 bases from V and 6 bases from J, with 18 bases between. The CDR3 has 15 residues. Generated by immunoSEQ multiplex PCR, the TCRdb table keeps only in-frame clones and is missing some. The table has some 2,000,000 clones, 85% to 95% seen once. V usage is TRBV7-9 and J usage is TRBJ2-4, with D possibly matching TRBD2 (7 bases). This TCR came from a man aged 18 to 29 in good health. Sequencing was performed on naive CD8+ T cells sorted from blood. As DNA, the CDR3 is TGTGCCAGCAGTCAGGTGGGAGGGGGAGCAAACATTCAGTACTTC. As protein: CASSQVGGGANIQYF.